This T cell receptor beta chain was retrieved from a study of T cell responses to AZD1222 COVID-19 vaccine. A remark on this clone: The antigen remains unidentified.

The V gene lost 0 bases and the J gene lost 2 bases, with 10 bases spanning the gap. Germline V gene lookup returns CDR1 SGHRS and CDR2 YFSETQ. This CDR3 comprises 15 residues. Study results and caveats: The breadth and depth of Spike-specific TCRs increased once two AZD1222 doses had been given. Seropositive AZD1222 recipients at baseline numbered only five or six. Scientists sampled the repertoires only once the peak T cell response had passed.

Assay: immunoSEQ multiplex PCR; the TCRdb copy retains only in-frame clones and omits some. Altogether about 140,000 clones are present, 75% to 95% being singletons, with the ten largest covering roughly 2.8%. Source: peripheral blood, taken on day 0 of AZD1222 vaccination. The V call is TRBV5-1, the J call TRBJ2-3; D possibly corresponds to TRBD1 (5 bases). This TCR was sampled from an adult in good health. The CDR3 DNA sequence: TGCGCCAGCAGCTTGGCCAGACAGCACACAGATACGCAGTATTTT. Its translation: CASSLARQHTDTQYF.